The 15 T cell receptor beta chains in this list originate from one sample, sequenced in a study of CD8+CD57+ T cells in acquired aplastic anemia. Before being chosen for sequencing, patients had shown CD8+CD57+ cell expansion by flow cytometry. Genomic DNA provided the template from which TCR beta VDJ and CDR3 profiles were obtained. TCRdb recomputed calls from the reads with MiXCR, one row per CDR3 protein. The sample lists hundreds of thousands of distinct CDR3 sequences, around 30% occurring once. Sequenced: sorted CD4+, CD8+, or CD8+CD57+ T cells (not recorded which) from PBMCs. Source of these receptors: a human donor with aplastic anemia.

V and J are TRBV13 and TRBJ2-7, with D unresolved. Germline CDR1 reads PRHDT; CDR2 reads FYEKMQ (reference sequence). V lost 0 bases to trimming and J lost 1 base, with 13 bases between them. This CDR3 spans 16 amino acids. The DNA of the CDR3 is TGTGCCAGCAGCTTAGGCTCCGGCTACGCATCCTACGAGCAGTACTTC. Translated, it gives CASSLGSGYASYEQYF. Variable domain in full (rest from reference TRBV13 and TRBJ2-7): AAGVIQSPRHLIKEKRETATLKCYPIPRHDTVYWYQQGPGQDPQFLISFYEKMQSDKGSIPDRFSAQQFSDYHSELNMSSLELGDSALYFCASSLGSGYASYEQYFGPGTRLTVT.

The chain is built from TRBV3-1 and TRBJ2-5; possibly TRBD1 for D (6 bases). Germline V gene data show CDR1 as LGHDT and CDR2 as YNNKEL (reference sequence). V shed 8 bases and J shed 4 bases, with 17 bases lying between them. The CDR3 spans 14 residues. Here the CDR3 reads CASVPPGAIETQYF. Written as DNA, the CDR3 is TGTGCCAGCGTTCCGCCAGGGGCAATAGAGACCCAGTACTTC.

This clonotype was counted at least ten times. The rearrangement joins TRBV20-1 to TRBJ2-7; TRBD2 aligns across 7 bases. This CDR3 region has 12 residues. Losses at the gene ends were 3 bases for V and 5 bases for J; bases not matched to a gene: 4. Germline-derived CDR1 and CDR2 are DFQATT and SNEGSKA (reference sequence). CDR3 DNA sequence: TGCAGTGCTAGCAGACTAGCACACGAGCAGTACTTC. Translation gives CSASRLAHEQYF.

This clonotype was found many times. The chain employs TRBV7-9 and TRBJ2-7, with 9 bases identical to TRBD1. Germline V gene lookup returns CDR1 SEHNR and CDR2 FQNEAQ (reference sequence). This CDR3 contains 14 residues. Trimming took 2 bases from V and 6 from J; bases not matched to a gene: 5. The CDR3 sequence is CASSLTGQGSEQYF. In DNA form, the CDR3 reads TGTGCCAGCAGCTTAACAGGACAGGGGAGCGAGCAGTACTTC.

This clonotype was seen a few times. The rearrangement joins TRBV9 to TRBJ2-5; 8 bases line up with TRBD1. V was pared by 3 bases and J by 5 bases, with 6 bases of the junction left unmatched. The CDR3 is made up of 14 amino acids. Germline CDR1 and CDR2: SGDLS and YYNGEE. CDR3 DNA: TGTGCCAGCAGCGAAACAGGGGGTCGGGAGACCCAGTACTTC. Translating gives CASSETGGRETQYF. Using reference TRBV9 and TRBJ2-5 for the parts outside the CDR3, the full variable domain is DSGVTQTPKHLITATGQRVTLRCSPRSGDLSVYWYQQSLDQGLQFLIQYYNGEERAKGNILERFSAQQFPDLHSELNLSSLELGDSALYFCASSETGGRETQYFGPGTRLLVL.

On this clonotype itself: Being one base from a much bigger clone, this may be a read error. Here the CDR3 reads CANSPKAGGGAEQYF. CDR3 DNA: TGTGCCAACAGCCCCAAAGCAGGGGGAGGCGCCGAGCAGTACTTC. The chain couples TRBV7-3 to TRBJ2-7; the D gene is possibly TRBD1 (7 bases). CDR3 length equals 15 residues. The germline CDR1 and CDR2 sequences are SGHTA and FQGTGA.

This clonotype appeared many times. The chain recombines TRBV15 with TRBJ1-5; tentatively, D is TRBD1 (5 bases). The ends were cut back, 1 base at V and 7 bases at J, with 14 bases in the middle. CDR1 and CDR2 from the germline V gene are LNHNV and YYDKDF (reference sequence). The CDR3 is 15 residues long. In DNA, the CDR3 is TGTGCCACCAGCAGAGGGTTGCAGGGCCGGCAGCCCCAGCATTTT. Amino acids: CATSRGLQGRQPQHF.

Turning to this clonotype: A much bigger clone sits one base away, suggesting this may be a read error. V and J are TRBV2 and TRBJ2-1; D perhaps matches TRBD2 (5 bases). Germline V lookup: CDR1 SNHLY, CDR2 FYNNEI. The V and J ends lost 4 bases and 11 bases respectively, with 15 bases between them. The CDR3 covers 13 residues. CDR3 bases: TGTGCCAGCAGTGGAGCGTACAGCGGAAAGCAGTTCTTC. Translated, it gives CASSGAYSGKQFF.

This clonotype appeared a few times. V and J are TRBV27 and TRBJ1-1; D might be TRBD1 (5 bases). Germline V gene data show CDR1 as MNHEY and CDR2 as SMNVEV (reference sequence). Trimming took off 7 bases at V and 5 bases at J, with 11 bases between the two ends. CDR3 size: 12 residues. The CDR3 region is CASMGELTEAFF. CDR3 coding DNA: TGTGCCAGCATGGGGGAGTTAACTGAAGCTTTCTTT.

The chain uses TRBV7-2 and TRBJ1-1, with D maybe TRBD1 (5 bases). The germline gives CDR1 SGHTA, CDR2 FQGNSA. Trimming shortened V by 0 bases and J by 4 bases, and 12 bases separated the two germline ends. The CDR3 extends over 15 amino acids. This CDR3 is CASSLAAGLSTEAFF. The DNA of the CDR3 is TGTGCCAGCAGCTTAGCCGCAGGGCTGAGCACTGAAGCTTTCTTT.

Concerning this clonotype: Just one base apart from a much larger clone, this may be a read error. V and J are TRBV20-1 and TRBJ1-6, with D perhaps matching TRBD1 (5 bases). The V gene's germline CDR1 is DFQATT and CDR2 SNEGSKA (reference sequence). The CDR3 is 14 amino acids. Trimming took 0 bases from V and 11 from J, leaving 14 bases between them. The CDR3 sequence: CSARDPGLGPPLHF. The CDR3 nucleotides are TGCAGTGCTAGAGATCCGGGGCTGGGTCCACCCCTCCACTTT.

In its sample, this clonotype was seen many times. V is TRBV25-1 and J is TRBJ2-7; TRBD2 matches 12 bases. Germline values: CDR1 MGHDK, CDR2 SYGVNS. CDR3 length: 13 amino acids. V lost 3 bases to trimming and J lost 8 bases; unmatched junction nucleotides: 2. In DNA, the CDR3 is TGTGCCAGCAGTGATCTAGCGGGAGGGAAGCAGTACTTC. Amino acids: CASSDLAGGKQYF.

This clonotype was observed a few times. A much larger clone sits a single nucleotide away, making a read error possible. The chain carries TRBV6-2 or TRBV6-3 and TRBJ1-6; D might be TRBD1 (6 bases). Germline V gene lookup returns CDR1 MNHEY and CDR2 SVGEGT. The CDR3 covers 13 residues. The V end lost 6 bases, the J end lost 5 bases, and 8 bases lay between the germline ends. CDR3 residues: CASSRQDNSPLHF. For the CDR3, the DNA is TGTGCCAGCAGCCGACAGGATAATTCACCCCTCCACTTT.

The chain is built from TRBV20-1 and TRBJ1-2; the D is unclear. The germline V and J ends were trimmed by 6 bases and 4 bases, with 21 bases remaining between them. This CDR3 contains 15 residues. In germline, CDR1 is DFQATT, CDR2 SNEGSKA (reference sequence). CDR3 sequence: CSAPRSGVEAYGYTF. In DNA, the CDR3 is TGCAGTGCCCCCCGGTCAGGAGTGGAAGCCTATGGCTACACCTTC.

V is TRBV2 and J is TRBJ1-5; D uncertain. Germline V gene data show CDR1 as SNHLY and CDR2 as FYNNEI. CDR3 length equals 13 residues. Trimming removed 7 bases at V and 0 bases at J, with 7 bases between. The CDR3 DNA follows: TGTGCCAGCATTGGGTATAGCAATCAGCCCCAGCATTTT. As protein: CASIGYSNQPQHF.